Listed here are 26 T cell receptor beta chains from one sample, sequenced in a study of blood T cell repertoires in COVID-19. Sequencing used immunoSEQ multiplex PCR; TCRdb keeps in-frame clones, though not all of them. The repertoire holds about 200,000 clones, just over 90% seen once, with approximately 1.2% in the top ten. Sequences were obtained from peripheral blood. All receptors derive from a man younger than 45 with acute or convalescent COVID-19.

V and J are TRBV29-1 and TRBJ1-1, with no clear D. Germline V lookup: CDR1 SQVTM, CDR2 ANQGSEA. CDR3 length: 11 amino acids. The ends were cut back, 0 bases at V and 10 bases at J, with 9 bases in the middle. CDR3 DNA: TGCAGCGTTGAAGAGGAGGTTGGAGCTTTCTTT. It yields the protein CSVEEEVGAFF.

The chain carries TRBV7-2 and TRBJ1-5, with 8 bases lining up with TRBD1. The ends lost 5 bases at V and 5 bases at J; junction bases unmatched: 2. In germline, CDR1 is SGHTA, CDR2 FQGNSA. This CDR3 region has 13 residues. In DNA form, the CDR3 reads TGTGCCAGCAGCAGGGACAGGCATCAGCCCCAGCATTTT. Residues: CASSRDRHQPQHF.

This chain uses TRBV20-1 with TRBJ1-1; possible D gene TRBD1, 6 bases. The germline CDR1 and CDR2 sequences are DFQATT and SNEGSKA (reference sequence). V dropped 3 bases and J dropped 4 bases, with 24 bases sitting between them. CDR3 length: 17 amino acids. The CDR3 DNA follows: TGCAGTGCTAGTTTTTTAGGGATCAGGGAGGGGGGCACTGAAGCTTTCTTT. Its protein is CSASFLGIREGGTEAFF.

The rearrangement joins TRBV3-1 (or the pseudogene TRBV3-2) to TRBJ2-5; 7 nucleotides line up with TRBD1. J gave up 7 bases and V 0 bases, and 8 bases lay outside the gene matches. The CDR3 contains 15 residues. In germline, CDR1 is LGHDT, CDR2 YNNKEL (reference sequence). For the CDR3, the DNA is TGTGCCAGCAGCCAAGATGTACCTTCAGGGGGGACCCAGTACTTC. It encodes CASSQDVPSGGTQYF.

The V call is TRBV2, the J call TRBJ2-1, with TRBD2 as a possible D gene (5 bases). With 3 bases removed from V and 13 bases from J, the gap between germline ends came to 16 bases. Looked up from germline, CDR1 is SNHLY and CDR2 is FYNNEI. This CDR3 spans 13 amino acids. Written as DNA, the CDR3 is TGTGCCAGCAGTGAGCTCCCGCGGCGGGTCCAGTTCTTC. This codes for CASSELPRRVQFF.

This chain links TRBV30 with TRBJ1-5; D is uncertain. Trimming took off 2 bases at V and 3 bases at J, with 8 bases between the two ends. Germline V gives CDR1 GTSNPN, CDR2 SVGIG (reference sequence). There are 13 residues in the CDR3. The chain's CDR3 is CAWSRDDNQPQHF. Here the CDR3 DNA reads TGTGCCTGGAGTCGAGATGACAATCAGCCCCAGCATTTT.

The genes are TRBV7-9 and TRBJ2-5; 7 bases fit TRBD1. V lost 6 bases and J lost 1; bases outside the gene matches: 11. Looked up from germline, CDR1 is SEHNR and CDR2 is FQNEAQ (reference sequence). The CDR3 contains 16 residues. The CDR3 DNA reads TGTGCCAGCAGTTTGGGGGTCGGGACAGCCCAAGAGACCCAGTACTTC. Its protein is CASSLGVGTAQETQYF.

This clone was seen a single time. The chain employs TRBV4-1 and TRBJ1-5; D unclear. The CDR3 extends over 16 amino acids. The V end was cut by 0 bases, the J end by 6 bases, with 15 bases between. Germline values: CDR1 MGHRA, CDR2 YSYEKL. Written as DNA, the CDR3 is TGCGCCAGCAGCCAAGAGAGGGCCCCCGGAAGTCAGCCCCAGCATTTT. It translates to CASSQERAPGSQPQHF.

The CDR3 DNA reads as TGTGCCTGGGCCGGCGGGGGAAGCTCCTACGAGCAGTACTTC. The encoded protein is CAWAGGGSSYEQYF. This chain links TRBV30 with TRBJ2-7; TRBD2 matches at 7 bases. The germline gives CDR1 GTSNPN, CDR2 SVGIG (reference sequence). V was pared by 5 bases and J by 0 bases, with 7 bases of the junction left unmatched. The CDR3 has 14 residues. Full variable domain (outside the CDR3, taken from reference TRBV30 and TRBJ2-7): SQTIHQWPATLVQPVGSPLSLECTVEGTSNPNLYWYRQAAGRGLQLLFYSVGIGQISSEVPQNLSASRPQDRQFILSSKKLLLSDSGFYLCAWAGGGSSYEQYFGPGTRLTVT.

CDR3: CASSQGGLLTNTDTQYF. CDR3 DNA: TGCGCCAGCAGCCAAGGTGGTCTCCTTACAAACACAGATACGCAGTATTTT. The gene calls are TRBV4-1 and TRBJ2-3, with unresolved D. Trimming took 1 base from V and 2 from J, leaving 16 bases between them. Looked up from germline, CDR1 is MGHRA and CDR2 is YSYEKL. The CDR3 sequence is 17 residues long.

The chain joins TRBV6-5 to TRBJ1-5; D call uncertain. V lost 2 bases and J 4 bases, leaving 15 bases between the germline ends. This CDR3 contains 16 residues. CDR1 and CDR2 from the germline V gene are MNHEY and SVGAGI. CDR3 DNA: TGTGCCAGCAGTTACCTGATGCCGGCGGGGAATCAGCCCCAGCATTTT. Amino acid sequence: CASSYLMPAGNQPQHF.

V and J are TRBV2 and TRBJ1-6; TRBD1 matches at 7 bases. CDR1 SNHLY and CDR2 FYNNEI come from the germline V gene. Trimming took 7 bases from V and 7 from J; bases not matched to a gene: 10. This CDR3 comprises 15 residues. The CDR3 here is CASMEAGTANSPLHF. CDR3 coding DNA: TGTGCCAGCATGGAAGCCGGGACAGCCAATTCACCCCTCCACTTT. Full variable domain (outside the CDR3, taken from reference TRBV2 and TRBJ1-6): EPEVTQTPSHQVTQMGQEVILRCVPISNHLYFYWYRQILGQKVEFLVSFYNNEISEKSEIFDDQFSVERPDGSNFTLKIRSTKLEDSAMYFCASMEAGTANSPLHFGNGTRLTVT.

The rearrangement uses TRBV27 and TRBJ2-7, with D maybe TRBD1 (6 bases). The germline V gene encodes CDR1 MNHEY and CDR2 SMNVEV (reference sequence). The CDR3 sequence is 14 residues long. The ends were cut back, 2 bases at V and 4 bases at J, with 12 bases in the middle. CDR3 sequence reads: CASSLDRRFYEQYF. CDR3 DNA: TGTGCCAGCAGTTTAGACAGGCGATTTTACGAGCAGTACTTC.

The chain recombines TRBV13 with TRBJ2-1; the match to TRBD2 covers 8 bases. CDR1 and CDR2 from the germline V gene are PRHDT and FYEKMQ (reference sequence). This CDR3 spans 12 amino acids. V lost 1 base and J lost 10; bases outside the gene matches: 0. The CDR3 loop reads CASSLVAGEQFF. Here the CDR3 DNA reads TGTGCCAGCAGCTTAGTAGCGGGAGAGCAGTTCTTC.

The chain carries TRBV7-9 and TRBJ2-7, with unresolved D. The CDR3 is made up of 14 amino acids. The V end was cut by 1 base, the J end by 0 bases, with 7 bases between. Germline assignment: CDR1 SEHNR and CDR2 FQNEAQ (reference sequence). The CDR3 DNA follows: TGTGCCAGCAGCTTAGACCACAGCTCCTACGAGCAGTACTTC. It translates to CASSLDHSSYEQYF.

This clone appeared many times. An end of the junction does not agree with germline; a read error may underlie this. This chain links TRBV5-1 with TRBJ2-4, with D possibly being TRBD2 (5 bases). This CDR3 region has 13 residues. Germline V gene sequence: CDR1 SGHRS, CDR2 YFSETQ. CDR3 residues: CASSESGAIVRHF. In DNA, the CDR3 is TGCGCCAGCAGCGAAAGCGGTGCGATCGTCCGGCACTTC.

The V gene is TRBV3-1 (or the pseudogene TRBV3-2), the J gene TRBJ1-4; D remains unclear. Trimming shortened V by 4 bases and J by 4 bases, and 7 bases separated the two germline ends. Germline loops: CDR1 LGHDT, CDR2 YNNKEL (reference sequence). The CDR3 runs 13 residues. The CDR3 spells CASSPPNNEKLFF. The CDR3 DNA reads TGTGCCAGCAGCCCCCCCAATAATGAAAAACTGTTTTTT.

The chain joins TRBV7-8 to TRBJ1-6; D unclear. This CDR3 region has 14 residues. In germline, CDR1 is SGHVS, CDR2 FQNEAQ. Deletions cut 5 bases from V and 7 bases from J, with 12 bases between. The CDR3 loop reads CASSRNRVNSPLHF. The CDR3 coding sequence is TGTGCCAGCAGCCGAAACAGAGTAAATTCACCCCTCCACTTT. The entire variable domain, with the rest obtained from reference TRBV7-8 and TRBJ1-6, is as follows: GAGVSQSPRYKVAKRGQDVALRCDPISGHVSLFWYQQALGQGPEFLTYFQNEAQLDKSGLPSDRFFAERPEGSVSTLKIQRTQQEDSAVYLCASSRNRVNSPLHFGNGTRLTVT.

The CDR3 loop reads CASSPTRSWEETQYF. In nucleotides, the CDR3 is TGTGCCAGCAGCCCGACTAGGTCATGGGAAGAGACCCAGTACTTC. The chain couples TRBV6-5 to TRBJ2-5; TRBD2 is a possible D gene (6 bases). The CDR3 totals 15 residues. V was clipped by 6 bases and J by 3 bases, with 17 bases between them. Germline V lookup: CDR1 MNHEY, CDR2 SVGAGI.

The rearrangement uses TRBV28 and TRBJ1-2; 9 positions agree with TRBD1. Germline CDR1 MDHEN, CDR2 SYDVKM. V lost 5 bases and J lost 4; bases outside the gene matches: 8. This CDR3 has 15 residues. CDR3 bases: TGTGCCAGCAGTCCGCCAAGACAGGGGGTCTATGGCTACACCTTC. Residues: CASSPPRQGVYGYTF.

The J gene is TRBJ2-5, the V gene TRBV19; D gene unclear. Trimming took 4 bases from V and 5 from J, leaving 17 bases between them. The length of the CDR3 is 15 residues. Germline V gene sequence: CDR1 LNHDA, CDR2 SQIVND (reference sequence). The DNA for the CDR3 is TGTGCCAGTAGTAATGTCCTTAGCCCTGGGGAGACCCAGTACTTC. This codes for CASSNVLSPGETQYF.

The count of this clone is one. The rearrangement uses TRBV5-1 and TRBJ2-5; 15 bases match TRBD2. This CDR3 is built from 17 residues. The V segment lost 4 bases and the J segment 0 bases; nucleotides outside the gene matches: 4. The germline gives CDR1 SGHRS, CDR2 YFSETQ. CDR3: CASSERTSGGDQETQYF. As DNA, the CDR3 is TGCGCCAGCAGCGAGCGGACTAGCGGGGGGGACCAAGAGACCCAGTACTTC.

The V and J genes are TRBV9 and TRBJ2-7; 8 nucleotides agree with TRBD1. Germline CDR1 reads SGDLS; CDR2 reads YYNGEE. CDR3 length equals 13 residues. The trim removed 4 bases at V and 5 bases at J, leaving 5 bases unmatched. CDR3 DNA sequence: TGTGCCAGCAGCTGGACAGGGTCCCACGAGCAGTACTTC. Translation gives CASSWTGSHEQYF. Full variable domain (remainder filled in from reference TRBV9 and TRBJ2-7): DSGVTQTPKHLITATGQRVTLRCSPRSGDLSVYWYQQSLDQGLQFLIQYYNGEERAKGNILERFSAQQFPDLHSELNLSSLELGDSALYFCASSWTGSHEQYFGPGTRLTVT.

V is TRBV14 and J is TRBJ2-7; the match to TRBD1 covers 8 bases. The CDR3 covers 16 residues. Germline V gene sequence: CDR1 SGHDN, CDR2 FVKESK. The trim removed 0 bases at V and 0 bases at J, leaving 4 bases unmatched. The chain's CDR3 is CASSQDGTGLSYEQYF. CDR3 DNA sequence: TGTGCCAGCAGCCAAGATGGGACAGGTCTCTCCTACGAGCAGTACTTC.

The chain joins TRBV10-3 to TRBJ2-7, with D tentatively TRBD2 (6 bases). Germline V lookup: CDR1 ENHRY, CDR2 SYGVKD. CDR3 size: 15 residues. Trimming left V 4 bases short and J 1 base short, with 14 bases between. The chain's CDR3 is CAISGQSGGSYEQYF. CDR3 coding DNA: TGTGCCATCAGTGGACAGAGCGGAGGGTCCTACGAGCAGTACTTC.

V is TRBV7-9 and J is TRBJ2-3; maybe TRBD1 (6 bases). The germline V and J ends were trimmed by 2 bases and 4 bases, with 10 bases remaining between them. Germline assignment: CDR1 SEHNR and CDR2 FQNEAQ (reference sequence). The CDR3 runs to 14 residues. DNA for the CDR3: TGTGCCAGCAGCTTACCAGGGGAAGCAGATACGCAGTATTTT. Encoded protein: CASSLPGEADTQYF.